Listed below are T cell receptor beta chains from one sample, sequenced in a study of blood T cell repertoires in COVID-19. Profiling relied on immunoSEQ multiplex PCR, and the TCRdb table lists in-frame clones only, not all of them. The sample lists 150,000 to 200,000 clones; roughly nine tenths were seen once. The material sequenced was peripheral blood. Source of these receptors: a woman in her 70s with acute or convalescent COVID-19. CDR3s include the opening cysteine and the closing phenylalanine or tryptophan. The order of the fields is clone size, D gene, CDR3 length, V gene, J gene, CDR3 DNA, CDR3 protein. D genes are given only for firm matches. The size entry is marked missing in some rows and otherwise reads once, few, many or a size class.

clone size: .
D gene: TRBD2
CDR3 length: 15
V gene: TRBV7-2
J gene: TRBJ2-5
CDR3 DNA: TGTGCCAGCAGCTTATTAGCGGGGAGGCAAGAGACCCAGTACTTC
CDR3 protein: CASSLLAGRQETQYF

clone size: .
D gene: .
CDR3 length: 13
V gene: TRBV4-3
J gene: TRBJ2-2
CDR3 DNA: TGCGCCAGCAGAGGACAGCACACCGGGGAGCTGTTTTTT
CDR3 protein: CASRGQHTGELFF

clone size: .
D gene: TRBD2
CDR3 length: 15
V gene: TRBV6-5
J gene: TRBJ2-5
CDR3 DNA: TGTGCCAGCAGTTTCCAGACTAGCGCCCAAGAGACCCAGTACTTC
CDR3 protein: CASSFQTSAQETQYF

clone size: .
D gene: TRBD1
CDR3 length: 16
V gene: TRBV5-1
J gene: TRBJ2-7
CDR3 DNA: TGCGCCAGCAGCTTGGATGGGGACAGGGGCCTGGGCGAGCAGTACTTC
CDR3 protein: CASSLDGDRGLGEQYF

clone size: .
D gene: .
CDR3 length: 14
V gene: TRBV28
J gene: TRBJ1-1
CDR3 DNA: TGTGCCAGCAGTTTCGGGGTCGCGAACACTGAAGCTTTCTTT
CDR3 protein: CASSFGVANTEAFF

clone size: .
D gene: TRBD1
CDR3 length: 14
V gene: TRBV10-3
J gene: TRBJ1-5
CDR3 DNA: TGTGCACACCAGGCCACAGGGGTCAATCAGCCCCAGCATTTT
CDR3 protein: CAHQATGVNQPQHF

clone size: .
D gene: TRBD1
CDR3 length: 13
V gene: TRBV6-5
J gene: TRBJ1-1
CDR3 DNA: TGTGCCAGCAGTCACACAGGGGGCACTGAAGCTTTCTTT
CDR3 protein: CASSHTGGTEAFF

clone size: .
D gene: .
CDR3 length: 11
V gene: TRBV20-1
J gene: TRBJ2-1
CDR3 DNA: TGCAGTGCTAGGGTAGTGAATGAGCAGTTCTTC
CDR3 protein: CSARVVNEQFF

clone size: .
D gene: .
CDR3 length: 14
V gene: TRBV5-4
J gene: TRBJ1-6
CDR3 DNA: TGTGCCAGCAGCTTGCAAGGACAGAATTCACCCCTCCACTTT
CDR3 protein: CASSLQGQNSPLHF

clone size: .
D gene: TRBD1
CDR3 length: 15
V gene: TRBV5-6
J gene: TRBJ1-3
CDR3 DNA: TGTGCCAGCAGCTTAGGGGGCAAATCTGGAAACACCATATATTTT
CDR3 protein: CASSLGGKSGNTIYF

clone size: .
D gene: .
CDR3 length: 15
V gene: TRBV3-1/TRBV3-2
J gene: TRBJ2-1
CDR3 DNA: TGTGCCAGCAGCCCGGACTTAAGCTCCTACAATGAGCAGTTCTTC
CDR3 protein: CASSPDLSSYNEQFF

clone size: .
D gene: TRBD2
CDR3 length: 15
V gene: TRBV5-1
J gene: TRBJ2-1
CDR3 DNA: TGCGCCAGCAGCTTGTCTACGGGAGGGTACAATGAGCAGTTCTTC
CDR3 protein: CASSLSTGGYNEQFF

clone size: .
D gene: .
CDR3 length: 15
V gene: TRBV5-4
J gene: TRBJ2-7
CDR3 DNA: TGTGCCAGCAGCTTGGACTTACCGTCCTCCTACGAGCAGTACTTC
CDR3 protein: CASSLDLPSSYEQYF

clone size: .
D gene: TRBD1
CDR3 length: 14
V gene: TRBV9
J gene: TRBJ2-3
CDR3 DNA: TGTGCCAGCAGCGTGGACAGGGGAGCAGATACGCAGTATTTT
CDR3 protein: CASSVDRGADTQYF

clone size: .
D gene: TRBD1
CDR3 length: 18
V gene: TRBV5-6
J gene: TRBJ2-7
CDR3 DNA: TGTGCCAGCAGCTTTCGGGGGACAGGGAAAAAAAACTCCTACGAGCAGTACTTC
CDR3 protein: CASSFRGTGKKNSYEQYF

clone size: .
D gene: TRBD1
CDR3 length: 14
V gene: TRBV5-1
J gene: TRBJ1-2
CDR3 DNA: TGCGCCAGCAGCTCGGGACAGGGGGACTATGGCTACACCTTC
CDR3 protein: CASSSGQGDYGYTF

clone size: .
D gene: TRBD1
CDR3 length: 14
V gene: TRBV7-2
J gene: TRBJ1-5
CDR3 DNA: TGTGCCAGCAGCCGGACAGGGGGCAATCAGCCCCAGCATTTT
CDR3 protein: CASSRTGGNQPQHF

clone size: few
D gene: .
CDR3 length: 14
V gene: TRBV6-1
J gene: TRBJ1-2
CDR3 DNA: TGTGCCAGCAGTGAAAGGGGGGGCGGCTATGGCTACACCTTC
CDR3 protein: CASSERGGGYGYTF

clone size: .
D gene: .
CDR3 length: 18
V gene: TRBV4-1
J gene: TRBJ1-1
CDR3 DNA: TGCGCCAGCAGCCCCATTCAGGGGACGATAGAAATGAACACTGAAGCTTTCTTT
CDR3 protein: CASSPIQGTIEMNTEAFF

clone size: .
D gene: .
CDR3 length: 15
V gene: TRBV6-4
J gene: TRBJ2-7
CDR3 DNA: TGTGCCAGCAGTGACGGGCCCGGGGGTCGATACGAGCAGTACTTC
CDR3 protein: CASSDGPGGRYEQYF

clone size: few
D gene: .
CDR3 length: 15
V gene: TRBV19
J gene: TRBJ2-7
CDR3 DNA: TGTGCCAGTAGTCTCAGTCTTGGCGGAGCCTACGAGCAGTACTTC
CDR3 protein: CASSLSLGGAYEQYF

clone size: few
D gene: TRBD1
CDR3 length: 12
V gene: TRBV6-2/TRBV6-3
J gene: TRBJ1-1
CDR3 DNA: TGTGCCAGCAGCGAAAACAGGGGTGAAGCTTTCTTT
CDR3 protein: CASSENRGEAFF

clone size: .
D gene: TRBD1
CDR3 length: 14
V gene: TRBV3-1/TRBV3-2
J gene: TRBJ1-2
CDR3 DNA: TGTGCCAGCAGCCTCCGGGACAGCCCCTGGGGCTACACCTTC
CDR3 protein: CASSLRDSPWGYTF

clone size: .
D gene: .
CDR3 length: 13
V gene: TRBV12-3/TRBV12-4
J gene: TRBJ2-3
CDR3 DNA: TGTGCCAGCAGCCCGGTATTCACAGATACGCAGTATTTT
CDR3 protein: CASSPVFTDTQYF

clone size: .
D gene: .
CDR3 length: 14
V gene: TRBV4-3
J gene: TRBJ1-1
CDR3 DNA: TGCGCCAGCAGCCAAGTCCCAAAGAACACTGAAGCTTTCTTT
CDR3 protein: CASSQVPKNTEAFF

clone size: .
D gene: .
CDR3 length: 11
V gene: TRBV11-2
J gene: TRBJ2-5
CDR3 DNA: TGTGCCAGCAGCCCGGGAGAGACCCAGTACTTC
CDR3 protein: CASSPGETQYF

clone size: .
D gene: .
CDR3 length: 15
V gene: TRBV4-3
J gene: TRBJ1-6
CDR3 DNA: TGCGCCAGCAGCCAACGGGACACTCCAAATTCACCCCTCCACTTT
CDR3 protein: CASSQRDTPNSPLHF

clone size: .
D gene: .
CDR3 length: 16
V gene: TRBV16
J gene: TRBJ1-2
CDR3 DNA: TGTGCCAGCAGCCCGATGCAACAGGGCACTAACTATGGCTACACCTTC
CDR3 protein: CASSPMQQGTNYGYTF

clone size: .
D gene: TRBD1
CDR3 length: 14
V gene: TRBV5-4
J gene: TRBJ1-1
CDR3 DNA: TGTGCCAGCAGCTTCGACAGGGTGAACACTGAAGCTTTCTTT
CDR3 protein: CASSFDRVNTEAFF

clone size: .
D gene: TRBD1
CDR3 length: 13
V gene: TRBV19
J gene: TRBJ1-1
CDR3 DNA: TGTGCCAGTATACGCAGGGGGGACACTGAAGCTTTCTTT
CDR3 protein: CASIRRGDTEAFF

clone size: .
D gene: TRBD2
CDR3 length: 16
V gene: TRBV5-1
J gene: TRBJ2-1
CDR3 DNA: TGCGCCAGCAGCTTGGTCGCGGGGGTTCCCTACAATGAGCAGTTCTTC
CDR3 protein: CASSLVAGVPYNEQFF

clone size: .
D gene: TRBD1
CDR3 length: 16
V gene: TRBV10-3
J gene: TRBJ1-6
CDR3 DNA: TGTGCCATCAGTGAGCAGTACCGGGACAGGGGTTCACCCCTCCACTTT
CDR3 protein: CAISEQYRDRGSPLHF

clone size: .
D gene: TRBD1
CDR3 length: 15
V gene: TRBV5-1
J gene: TRBJ1-2
CDR3 DNA: TGCGCCAGCAGCACAACGGGACAGGGCCCTTATGGCTACACCTTC
CDR3 protein: CASSTTGQGPYGYTF

clone size: .
D gene: .
CDR3 length: 14
V gene: TRBV7-2
J gene: TRBJ1-1
CDR3 DNA: TGTGCCAGCAGCTTAACAGGCATGAACACTGAAGCTTTCTTT
CDR3 protein: CASSLTGMNTEAFF

clone size: .
D gene: .
CDR3 length: 15
V gene: TRBV4-1
J gene: TRBJ1-3
CDR3 DNA: TGCGCCAGCAGGAAAGATCCGACGGGGAGGAACACCATATATTTT
CDR3 protein: CASRKDPTGRNTIYF

clone size: few
D gene: TRBD1
CDR3 length: 14
V gene: TRBV4-2
J gene: TRBJ2-7
CDR3 DNA: TGTGCCAGCAGCCAAGGGGACAGGGGATACGAGCAGTACTTC
CDR3 protein: CASSQGDRGYEQYF

clone size: once
D gene: .
CDR3 length: 17
V gene: TRBV4-3
J gene: TRBJ2-7
CDR3 DNA: TGCGCCAGCAGCCAGCAGATGGGGGGGGGCAAACCCTACGAGCAGTACTTC
CDR3 protein: CASSQQMGGGKPYEQYF

clone size: once
D gene: TRBD1
CDR3 length: 16
V gene: TRBV5-6
J gene: TRBJ2-5
CDR3 DNA: TGTGCCAGCAGCAACCCACAGGGGGTTTTTGCGGAGACCCAGTACTTC
CDR3 protein: CASSNPQGVFAETQYF

clone size: .
D gene: TRBD2
CDR3 length: 14
V gene: TRBV9
J gene: TRBJ2-7
CDR3 DNA: TGTGCCAGCAGCCCTCAGACTAGCAGCTACGAGCAGTACTTC
CDR3 protein: CASSPQTSSYEQYF

clone size: .
D gene: TRBD2
CDR3 length: 17
V gene: TRBV6-6
J gene: TRBJ2-5
CDR3 DNA: TGTGCCAGCAGCCGAGGCGAGGGGAGGGCCTACCAAGAGACCCAGTACTTC
CDR3 protein: CASSRGEGRAYQETQYF

clone size: few
D gene: .
CDR3 length: 13
V gene: TRBV5-8
J gene: TRBJ1-2
CDR3 DNA: TGTGCCAGCAGCTTGTCAGGGTACTATGGCTACACCTTC
CDR3 protein: CASSLSGYYGYTF